These 13 T cell receptor beta chains were all obtained from the same sample, sequenced in a study of cytomegalovirus exposure and HLA in healthy donors (dated by TCRdb to 2017 to 2019). Libraries were built with the immunoSEQ multiplex PCR assay. For the multiplex PCR, a mixture combining 60 forward primers for TCR Vbeta segments and 13 reverse primers for TCR Jbeta segments was used. As stored in TCRdb, this immuneACCESS dataset retains in-frame rearrangements with V and J assigned. A fraction of the clones does not appear; measured against another copy, unresolved V genes explain less than half of the discrepancy, and the remainder lacks a known reason. The sample has around 300,000 clones on record, under 80% of them singletons. In total, the top ten clones hold around 2% of the sample. The sample was PBMCs. These receptors were taken from a female donor in good health and CMV-seronegative.

This chain connects TRBV19 to TRBJ1-1, with D unclear. Germline CDR1 and CDR2: LNHDA and SQIVND (reference sequence). This CDR3 region has 12 residues. V lost 5 bases and J lost 7, with 11 bases in between. CDR3 residues: CASSLGAYEAFF. The CDR3 DNA reads as TGTGCCAGTAGTCTAGGAGCGTATGAAGCTTTCTTT.

This chain links TRBV7-2 with TRBJ1-2; 9 bases map to TRBD1. V was clipped by 2 bases and J by 5 bases; unmatched bases: 9. Per germline, CDR1 SGHTA and CDR2 FQGNSA. The CDR3 is made up of 16 amino acids. CDR3 residues: CASSLTVQGAKYGYTF. CDR3 DNA: TGTGCCAGCAGCTTAACAGTACAGGGGGCGAAATATGGCTACACCTTC.

CDR3 in DNA: TGTGCCAGCAGCCAAAAGGGCGTGGAAATCGCTCTAAGGGGAGGCTACACCTTC. Translating gives CASSQKGVEIALRGGYTF. The chain employs TRBV16 and TRBJ1-2; D possibly corresponds to TRBD1 (5 bases). Per the germline V gene, CDR1 is KGHSY and CDR2 is FQNENV. Trimming pared 2 bases from V and 8 bases from J, leaving 27 bases between. This CDR3 has 18 amino acids.

The chain has TRBV28 and TRBJ2-7, with 8 bases that match TRBD2. The CDR3 is 15 amino acids. CDR1 and CDR2 (germline): MDHEN, SYDVKM. The trim removed 6 bases at V and 4 bases at J, leaving 11 bases unmatched. The CDR3 DNA sequence: TGTGCCAGCAGGGTAGCGGGACCCCTCATATACGAGCAGTACTTC. Encoded protein: CASRVAGPLIYEQYF.

The chain has TRBV6-4 and TRBJ2-2; D might be TRBD1 (6 bases). The CDR3 runs to 15 residues. Trimming removed 4 bases from V and 1 base from J, with 10 bases in between. The germline V gene has CDR1 MRHNA and CDR2 SNTAGT. The chain's CDR3 is CASSGQGGNTGELFF. The CDR3 DNA follows: TGTGCCAGCAGTGGCCAAGGGGGGAACACCGGGGAGCTGTTTTTT.

The chain couples TRBV7-9 to TRBJ2-6; no firm D call. Trimming cost V 2 bases and J 5 bases, with 16 bases left between them. CDR1 is SEHNR, CDR2 FQNEAQ, per germline (reference sequence). CDR3 size: 17 residues. Written as DNA, the CDR3 is TGTGCCAGCAGCTTAAGTGTCGGCGGCAAGCGGGCCAACGTCCTGACTTTC. Its translation: CASSLSVGGKRANVLTF.

The chain couples TRBV6-6 to TRBJ2-3, with D maybe TRBD1 (5 bases). In germline, CDR1 is MNHNY, CDR2 SVGAGI (reference sequence). This CDR3 is built from 12 residues. The germline V and J ends were trimmed by 8 bases and 5 bases, with 11 bases remaining between them. CDR3 bases: TGTGCCAGCGGCCCCCAGGGAGATACGCAGTATTTT. Amino acids: CASGPQGDTQYF.

The chain has TRBV7-9 and TRBJ2-1, with no clear D. Looked up from germline, CDR1 is SEHNR and CDR2 is FQNEAQ (reference sequence). The CDR3 consists of 12 residues. The V and J ends lost 5 bases and 10 bases respectively, with 12 bases between them. CDR3 region: CASSQELREQFF. The CDR3 DNA reads TGTGCCAGCAGCCAAGAGCTCAGGGAGCAGTTCTTC.

This chain uses TRBV28 with TRBJ1-3, with a weak D call TRBD1 (6 bases). This CDR3 region has 17 residues. Germline CDR1 is MDHEN and CDR2 is SYDVKM. The V and J ends lost 4 bases and 0 bases respectively, with 16 bases between them. Here the CDR3 DNA reads TGTGCCAGCAGTTCTGAAACGGGACACATCTCTGGAAACACCATATATTTT. Its protein is CASSSETGHISGNTIYF.

CDR3 amino acids: CASSLLAGGQETQYF. CDR3 coding DNA: TGTGCCAGCAGCCTACTAGCGGGAGGACAAGAGACCCAGTACTTC. The J gene is TRBJ2-5, the V gene TRBV7-9, with 12 bases matching TRBD2. Germline CDR1 reads SEHNR; CDR2 reads FQNEAQ (reference sequence). Trimming at V came to 5 bases and at J to 2 bases, leaving 3 bases not matched to a gene. This CDR3 contains 15 residues.

Notes on this clone: Lacking the conserved final phenylalanine or tryptophan, this CDR3 likely reflects a read error. The chain links TRBV6-1 to TRBJ1-2; D might be TRBD1 (5 bases). The V end was cut by 5 bases, the J end by 2 bases, with 12 bases between. The CDR3 is 14 residues long. Germline V gene data show CDR1 as MNHNS and CDR2 as SASEGT. The CDR3 DNA reads as TGTGCCAGCAGTCCCCGGACACAAAACTATGGCTACACCTTA. It is translated as CASSPRTQNYGYTL.

The CDR3 sequence is CASSLWPGTGSEKLFF. The CDR3 coding sequence is TGTGCCAGCAGTTTATGGCCCGGGACAGGGAGCGAAAAACTGTTTTTT. The V gene is TRBV27, the J gene TRBJ1-4; TRBD1 matches 9 bases. The CDR3 is 16 residues long. Trimming at V came to 1 base and at J to 8 bases, leaving 8 bases not matched to a gene. The germline CDR1 and CDR2 sequences are MNHEY and SMNVEV (reference sequence).

The chain couples TRBV11-3 to TRBJ2-1; D not resolved. CDR3 length: 15 residues. Germline lookup yields CDR1 SGHNT and CDR2 YENEEA. V was cut by 1 base and J by 8 bases, with 15 bases left in between. For the CDR3, the DNA is TGTGCCAGCAGCTTAGGTCCGCTAGGTGTCGATGAGCAGTTCTTC. Translating it yields CASSLGPLGVDEQFF.